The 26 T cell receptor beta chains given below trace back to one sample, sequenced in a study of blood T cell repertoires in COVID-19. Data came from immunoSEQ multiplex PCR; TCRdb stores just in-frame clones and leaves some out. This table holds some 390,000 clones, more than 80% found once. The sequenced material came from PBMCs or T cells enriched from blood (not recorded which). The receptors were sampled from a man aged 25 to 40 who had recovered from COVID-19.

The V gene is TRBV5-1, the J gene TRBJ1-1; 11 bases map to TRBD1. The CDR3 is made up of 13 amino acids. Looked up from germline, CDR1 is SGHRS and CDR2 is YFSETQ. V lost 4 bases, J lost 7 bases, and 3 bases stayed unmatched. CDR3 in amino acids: CASSAGTGGEAFF. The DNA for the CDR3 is TGCGCCAGCAGCGCCGGGACAGGGGGTGAAGCTTTCTTT.

The CDR3, as DNA: TGTGCCAGCAGCGATCGGGGTGGGCGGAGCCAAGAGACCCAGTACTTC. Its protein is CASSDRGGRSQETQYF. This rearrangement joins TRBV3-1 (or the pseudogene TRBV3-2) to TRBJ2-5; a possible D gene is TRBD2 (5 bases). V dropped 5 bases and J dropped 1 base, with 17 bases sitting between them. The CDR3 loop spans 16 amino acids. Germline values: CDR1 LGHDT, CDR2 YNNKEL (reference sequence).

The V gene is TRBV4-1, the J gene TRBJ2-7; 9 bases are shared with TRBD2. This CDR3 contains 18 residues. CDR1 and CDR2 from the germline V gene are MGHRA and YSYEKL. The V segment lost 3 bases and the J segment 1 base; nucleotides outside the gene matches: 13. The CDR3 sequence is CASSQDPNLAGTSYEQYF. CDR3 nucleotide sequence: TGCGCCAGCAGCCAGGACCCCAATCTAGCGGGAACATCCTACGAGCAGTACTTC.

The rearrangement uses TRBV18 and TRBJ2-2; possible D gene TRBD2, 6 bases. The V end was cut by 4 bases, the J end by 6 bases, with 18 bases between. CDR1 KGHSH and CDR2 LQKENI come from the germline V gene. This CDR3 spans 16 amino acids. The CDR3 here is CASSQITSRTAGELFF. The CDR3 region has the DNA TGTGCCAGCTCACAAATAACTAGCAGGACGGCCGGGGAGCTGTTTTTT.

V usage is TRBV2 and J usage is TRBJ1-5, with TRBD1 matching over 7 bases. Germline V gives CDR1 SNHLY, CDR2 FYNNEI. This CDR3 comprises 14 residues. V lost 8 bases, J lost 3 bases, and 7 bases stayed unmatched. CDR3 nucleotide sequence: TGTGCCAGCTCACAGGGGATGAACAATCAGCCCCAGCATTTT. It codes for CASSQGMNNQPQHF.

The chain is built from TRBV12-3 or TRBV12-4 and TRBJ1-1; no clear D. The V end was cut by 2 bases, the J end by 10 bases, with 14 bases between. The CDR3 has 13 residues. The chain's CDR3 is CASSLNPYAGAFF. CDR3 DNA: TGTGCCAGCAGTTTAAATCCGTATGCCGGAGCTTTCTTT.

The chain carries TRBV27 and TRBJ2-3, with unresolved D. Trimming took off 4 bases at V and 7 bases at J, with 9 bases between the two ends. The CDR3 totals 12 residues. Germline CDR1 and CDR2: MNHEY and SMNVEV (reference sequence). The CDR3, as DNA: TGTGCCAGCAGTTCGACACCTTATACGCAGTATTTT. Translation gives CASSSTPYTQYF.

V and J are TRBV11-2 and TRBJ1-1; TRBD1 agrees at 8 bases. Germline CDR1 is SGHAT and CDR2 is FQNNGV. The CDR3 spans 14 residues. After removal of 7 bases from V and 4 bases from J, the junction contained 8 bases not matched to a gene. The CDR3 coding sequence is TGTGCCAGCATATTCCAGGGGGCTGGCACTGAAGCTTTCTTT. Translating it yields CASIFQGAGTEAFF.

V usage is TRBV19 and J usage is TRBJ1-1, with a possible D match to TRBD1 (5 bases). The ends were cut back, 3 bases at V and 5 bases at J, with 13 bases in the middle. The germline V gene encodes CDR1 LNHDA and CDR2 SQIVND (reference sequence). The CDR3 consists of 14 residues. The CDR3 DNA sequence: TGTGCCAGTAGTATTGTGCAGGGTTCAACTGAAGCTTTCTTT. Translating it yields CASSIVQGSTEAFF.

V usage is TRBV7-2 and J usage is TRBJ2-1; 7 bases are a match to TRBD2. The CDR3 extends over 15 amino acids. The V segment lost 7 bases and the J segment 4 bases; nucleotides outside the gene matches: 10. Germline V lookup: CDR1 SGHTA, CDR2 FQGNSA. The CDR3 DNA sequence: TGTGCCAGCACCCCTTGGCTAGCGGATTACAATGAGCAGTTCTTC. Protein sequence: CASTPWLADYNEQFF.

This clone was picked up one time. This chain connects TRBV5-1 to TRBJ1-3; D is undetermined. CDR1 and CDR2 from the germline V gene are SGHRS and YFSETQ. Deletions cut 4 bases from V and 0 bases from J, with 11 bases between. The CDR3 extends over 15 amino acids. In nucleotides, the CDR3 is TGCGCCAGCAGCGCGTATCCGGGCTCTGGAAACACCATATATTTT. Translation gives CASSAYPGSGNTIYF.

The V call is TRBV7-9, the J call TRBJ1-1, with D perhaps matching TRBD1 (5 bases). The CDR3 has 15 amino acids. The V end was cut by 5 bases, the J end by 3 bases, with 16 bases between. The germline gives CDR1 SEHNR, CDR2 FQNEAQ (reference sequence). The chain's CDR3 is CASSATLQGHTEAFF. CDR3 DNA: TGTGCCAGCAGCGCCACCCTCCAGGGTCACACTGAAGCTTTCTTT. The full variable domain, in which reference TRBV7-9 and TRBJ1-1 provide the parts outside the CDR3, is DTGVSQNPRHKITKRGQNVTFRCDPISEHNRLYWYRQTLGQGPEFLTYFQNEAQLEKSRLLSDRFSAERPKGSFSTLEIQRTEQGDSAMYLCASSATLQGHTEAFFGQGTRLTVV.

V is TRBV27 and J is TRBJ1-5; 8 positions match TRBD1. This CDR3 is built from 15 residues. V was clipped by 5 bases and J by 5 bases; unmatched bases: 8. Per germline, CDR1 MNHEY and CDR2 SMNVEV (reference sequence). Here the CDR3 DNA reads TGTGCCAGCAGTCCGCGGACAGGGCTACATCAGCCCCAGCATTTT. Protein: CASSPRTGLHQPQHF.

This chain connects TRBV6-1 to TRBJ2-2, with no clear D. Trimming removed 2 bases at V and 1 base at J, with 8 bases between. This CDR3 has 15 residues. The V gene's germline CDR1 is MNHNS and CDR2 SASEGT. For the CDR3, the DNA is TGTGCCAGCAGTGAAAAGGCAGGGAACACCGGGGAGCTGTTTTTT. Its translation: CASSEKAGNTGELFF.

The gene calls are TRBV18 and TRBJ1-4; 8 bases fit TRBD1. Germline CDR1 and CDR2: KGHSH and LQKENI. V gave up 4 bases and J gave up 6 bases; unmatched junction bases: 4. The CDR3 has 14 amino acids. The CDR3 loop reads CASSLGQGHEKLFF. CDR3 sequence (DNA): TGTGCCAGCTCACTAGGACAGGGTCATGAAAAACTGTTTTTT.

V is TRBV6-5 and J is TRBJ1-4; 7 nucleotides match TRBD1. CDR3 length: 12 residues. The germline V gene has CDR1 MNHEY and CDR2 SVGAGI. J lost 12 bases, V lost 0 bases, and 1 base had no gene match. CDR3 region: CASSYSRGQLFF. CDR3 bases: TGTGCCAGCAGTTACTCAAGGGGGCAACTGTTTTTT.

The CDR3 region is CASSSVLGGDEQFF. In nucleotides, the CDR3 is TGTGCCAGCAGCTCCGTGTTGGGCGGGGATGAGCAGTTCTTC. The rearrangement joins TRBV5-5 to TRBJ2-1, with D possibly matching TRBD2 (6 bases). Per germline, CDR1 SGHKS and CDR2 YYEKEE (reference sequence). This CDR3 region has 14 residues. The germline V and J ends were trimmed by 3 bases and 8 bases, with 15 bases remaining between them. The entire variable domain, with the rest obtained from reference TRBV5-5 and TRBJ2-1, is as follows: DAGVTQSPTHLIKTRGQQVTLRCSPISGHKSVSWYQQVLGQGPQFIFQYYEKEERGRGNFPDRFSARQFPNYSSELNVNALLLGDSALYLCASSSVLGGDEQFFGPGTRLTVL.

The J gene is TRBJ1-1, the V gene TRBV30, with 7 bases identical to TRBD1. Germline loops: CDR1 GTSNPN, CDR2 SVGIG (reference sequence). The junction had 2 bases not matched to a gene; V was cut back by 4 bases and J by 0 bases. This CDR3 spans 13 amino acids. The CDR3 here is CAWKQGLNTEAFF. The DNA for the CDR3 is TGTGCCTGGAAACAGGGGTTGAACACTGAAGCTTTCTTT.

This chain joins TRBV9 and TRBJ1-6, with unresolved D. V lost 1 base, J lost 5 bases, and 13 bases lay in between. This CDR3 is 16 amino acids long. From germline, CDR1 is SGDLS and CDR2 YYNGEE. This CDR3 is CASSVFPTANNSPLHF. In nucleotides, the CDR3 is TGTGCCAGCAGCGTATTCCCCACCGCGAATAATTCACCCCTCCACTTT.

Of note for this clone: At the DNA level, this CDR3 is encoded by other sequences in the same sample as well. CDR3 sequence reads: CAISESIGGNYGYTF. The CDR3 DNA follows: TGTGCCATCAGTGAGTCAATAGGGGGCAACTATGGCTACACCTTC. The J gene is TRBJ1-2, the V gene TRBV10-3; TRBD1 matches 7 bases. The CDR3 runs 15 residues. Trimming removed 0 bases from V and 2 bases from J; junction bases left unmatched: 3. Per the germline V gene, CDR1 is ENHRY and CDR2 is SYGVKD.

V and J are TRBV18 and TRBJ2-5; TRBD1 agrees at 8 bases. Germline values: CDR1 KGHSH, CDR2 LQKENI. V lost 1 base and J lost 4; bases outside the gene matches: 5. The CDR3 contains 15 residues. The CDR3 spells CASSPQQGDGETQYF. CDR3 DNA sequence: TGTGCCAGCTCACCACAACAGGGGGATGGAGAGACCCAGTACTTC. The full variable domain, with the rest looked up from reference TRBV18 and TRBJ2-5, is NAGVMQNPRHLVRRRGQEARLRCSPMKGHSHVYWYRQLPEEGLKFMVYLQKENIIDESGMPKERFSAEFPKEGPSILRIQQVVRGDSAAYFCASSPQQGDGETQYFGPGTRLLVL.

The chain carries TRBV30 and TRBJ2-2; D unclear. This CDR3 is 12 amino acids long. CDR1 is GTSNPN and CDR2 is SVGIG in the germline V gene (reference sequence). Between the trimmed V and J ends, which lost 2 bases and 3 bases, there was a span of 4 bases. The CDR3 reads CAWSYYTGELFF. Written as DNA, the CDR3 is TGTGCCTGGAGTTACTACACCGGGGAGCTGTTTTTT.

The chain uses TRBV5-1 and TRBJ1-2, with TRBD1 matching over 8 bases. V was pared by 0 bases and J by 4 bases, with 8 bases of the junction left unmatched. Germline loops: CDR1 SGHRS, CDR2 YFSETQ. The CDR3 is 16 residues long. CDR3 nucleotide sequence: TGCGCCAGCAGCTTGGATGGGACAGGTTACCCCTATGGCTACACCTTC. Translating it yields CASSLDGTGYPYGYTF.

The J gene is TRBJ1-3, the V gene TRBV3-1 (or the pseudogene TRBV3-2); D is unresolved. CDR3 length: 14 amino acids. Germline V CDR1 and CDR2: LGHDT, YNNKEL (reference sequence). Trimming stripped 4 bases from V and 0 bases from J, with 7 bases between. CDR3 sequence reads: CASSRAFSGNTIYF. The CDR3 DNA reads TGTGCCAGCAGCCGGGCGTTCTCTGGAAACACCATATATTTT.

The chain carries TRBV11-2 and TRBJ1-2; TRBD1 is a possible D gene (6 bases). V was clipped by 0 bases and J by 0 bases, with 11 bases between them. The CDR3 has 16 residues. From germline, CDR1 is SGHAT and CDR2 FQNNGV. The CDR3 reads CASSLEGARANYGYTF. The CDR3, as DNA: TGTGCCAGCAGCTTAGAGGGGGCCAGAGCTAACTATGGCTACACCTTC. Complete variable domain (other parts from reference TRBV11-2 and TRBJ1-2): EAGVAQSPRYKIIEKRQSVAFWCNPISGHATLYWYQQILGQGPKLLIQFQNNGVVDDSQLPKDRFSAERLKGVDSTLKIQPAKLEDSAVYLCASSLEGARANYGYTFGSGTRLTVV.

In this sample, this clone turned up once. The CDR3 sequence is CAIKAGDGNTIYF. The CDR3 DNA reads TGTGCCATCAAAGCGGGGGACGGAAACACCATATATTTT. The V gene is TRBV10-3, the J gene TRBJ1-3; the D gene is possibly TRBD1 (5 bases). The CDR3 sequence is 13 residues long. V lost 7 bases to trimming and J lost 4 bases, with 11 bases between them. Germline V lookup: CDR1 ENHRY, CDR2 SYGVKD.